What follows are 21 T cell receptor beta chains derived from one specimen sequenced in a study of cytomegalovirus exposure and HLA in healthy donors. With 60 Vbeta and 13 Jbeta primers, the PCR was carried out. Generated by immunoSEQ multiplex PCR, the TCRdb table keeps only in-frame clones and is missing some. Among some 150,000 clones listed, roughly 78% were seen once. The sequencing input was PBMCs. The receptors shown here come from a man aged 45-65 years in good health and CMV-seropositive.

The chain couples TRBV5-1 to TRBJ2-3, with D possibly being TRBD1 (5 bases). Germline-derived CDR1 and CDR2 are SGHRS and YFSETQ. V gave up 0 bases and J gave up 6 bases, with 17 bases separating them. The CDR3 covers 16 residues. For the CDR3, the DNA is TGCGCCAGCAGCTTGGCCAAAGGGGAAGGTATGGATACGCAGTATTTT. It specifies CASSLAKGEGMDTQYF.

The V call is TRBV6-5, the J call TRBJ1-2; D ambiguous. The length of the CDR3 is 14 residues. Trimming left V 0 bases short and J 7 bases short, with 12 bases between. From germline, CDR1 is MNHEY and CDR2 SVGAGI. Here the CDR3 reads CASSYSGVPGGYTF. DNA for the CDR3: TGTGCCAGCAGTTACTCCGGGGTTCCTGGTGGCTACACCTTC.

V and J are TRBV6-6 and TRBJ1-2; D is unresolved. CDR3 length equals 13 residues. Germline loops: CDR1 MNHNY, CDR2 SVGAGI (reference sequence). V was pared by 4 bases and J by 3 bases, with 9 bases between. CDR3: CASSSAGDYGYTF. CDR3 DNA: TGTGCCAGCAGTTCGGCCGGGGACTATGGCTACACCTTC.

This chain links TRBV7-9 with TRBJ1-3; D uncertain. The CDR3 is made up of 13 amino acids. Germline lookup yields CDR1 SEHNR and CDR2 FQNEAQ (reference sequence). Trimming pared 9 bases from V and 0 bases from J, leaving 9 bases between. CDR3 loop: CASRRGSGNTIYF. The CDR3 DNA sequence: TGTGCCAGTCGGCGGGGCTCTGGAAACACCATATATTTT.

The chain carries TRBV5-1 and TRBJ2-7; 9 positions agree with TRBD1. Germline trimming cut 4 bases from V and 6 bases from J; bases unmatched to any gene: 17. The length of the CDR3 is 17 residues. CDR1 is SGHRS and CDR2 is YFSETQ in the germline V gene. CDR3 residues: CASSPYPFGQGSSEQYF. The CDR3 nucleotides are TGCGCCAGCAGCCCCTACCCCTTTGGACAGGGGTCCAGCGAGCAGTACTTC.

A single count supports this clone. The chain is built from TRBV7-2 and TRBJ1-3; D might be TRBD1 (5 bases). Trimming shortened V by 0 bases and J by 2 bases, and 11 bases separated the two germline ends. Germline CDR1 SGHTA, CDR2 FQGNSA. The CDR3 contains 16 residues. The CDR3, as DNA: TGTGCCAGCAGCTTAGCCCCTTCGACAGCTGGAAACACCATATATTTT. Translating it yields CASSLAPSTAGNTIYF.

This clone was seen a handful of times. This chain connects TRBV2 to TRBJ2-1; D is undetermined. Germline CDR1 reads SNHLY; CDR2 reads FYNNEI. The V and J ends lost 6 bases and 0 bases respectively, with 6 bases between them. The CDR3 has 13 amino acids. The CDR3 loop reads CASRARSYNEQFF. CDR3 nucleotides: TGTGCCAGCAGGGCCCGCTCCTACAATGAGCAGTTCTTC.

Only one count was recorded for this clone. The CDR3 bases are TGTGCCAGCAGTTACCGACACATGAGGGGCAATCAGCCCCAGCATTTT. It is translated as CASSYRHMRGNQPQHF. The V gene is TRBV6-5, the J gene TRBJ1-5; D is ambiguous. The CDR3 runs to 16 residues. V lost 2 bases and J lost 2, with 13 bases in between. Germline V lookup: CDR1 MNHEY, CDR2 SVGAGI.

V usage is TRBV7-2 and J usage is TRBJ1-5, with TRBD1 as a possible D gene (6 bases). V was cut by 1 base and J by 4 bases, with 11 bases left in between. CDR3 length: 15 amino acids. Per germline, CDR1 SGHTA and CDR2 FQGNSA. The CDR3 here is CASSLGIGQNQPQHF. The CDR3 coding sequence is TGTGCCAGCAGCTTAGGCATAGGACAGAATCAGCCCCAGCATTTT.

The DNA of the CDR3 is TGCGCCAGCAGCCCTCCCACTAGCGGGAGTCAGACCCAGTACTTC. This translates into CASSPPTSGSQTQYF. This sequence joins TRBV4-1 and TRBJ2-5; TRBD2 matches at 11 bases. V was clipped by 4 bases and J by 6 bases; unmatched bases: 7. This CDR3 is built from 15 residues. The germline V gene encodes CDR1 MGHRA and CDR2 YSYEKL.

This chain connects TRBV6-1 to TRBJ1-1, with 7 bases fitting TRBD1. CDR3 length equals 13 residues. Germline CDR1 reads MNHNS; CDR2 reads SASEGT. With 6 bases clipped from V and 5 bases from J, the junction kept 6 bases outside the gene matches. DNA of the CDR3: TGTGCCAGCAGCCCGACAGGGAGGACTGAAGCTTTCTTT. It yields the protein CASSPTGRTEAFF.

This chain connects TRBV29-1 to TRBJ1-4; D gene ambiguous. V lost 7 bases and J lost 0, with 12 bases in between. CDR1 and CDR2 (germline): SQVTM, ANQGSEA. CDR3 size: 14 residues. CDR3 region: CSAGGFATNEKLFF. CDR3 DNA: TGCAGCGCCGGAGGGTTCGCAACTAATGAAAAACTGTTTTTT.

V is TRBV7-2 and J is TRBJ2-1, with 13 bases aligning to TRBD2. CDR3 length: 19 residues. Germline trimming cut 5 bases from V and 6 bases from J; bases unmatched to any gene: 16. Germline CDR1 is SGHTA and CDR2 is FQGNSA. CDR3 DNA: TGTGCCAGCAGCCGCCGACTAGCGGGGGGCTCCAGGGTATCCAATGAGCAGTTCTTC. Protein product: CASSRRLAGGSRVSNEQFF.

The chain employs TRBV27 and TRBJ2-1, with TRBD1 identical over 7 bases. V lost 2 bases and J lost 4; bases outside the gene matches: 2. CDR3 length equals 14 residues. CDR1 and CDR2 from the germline V gene are MNHEY and SMNVEV (reference sequence). The CDR3 DNA reads TGTGCCAGCAGTTTAGCACAGGGGTACAATGAGCAGTTCTTC. Translating gives CASSLAQGYNEQFF.

This clone was seen a few times. The genes are TRBV5-4 and TRBJ2-3, with D unclear. The CDR3 length is 13 residues. The germline V gene encodes CDR1 SGHNT and CDR2 YYREEE (reference sequence). Between the trimmed V and J ends, which lost 5 bases and 4 bases, there was a span of 11 bases. CDR3 amino acids: CASSSVAPDTQYF. Here the CDR3 DNA reads TGTGCCAGCAGTTCGGTAGCCCCAGATACGCAGTATTTT.

The chain links TRBV25-1 to TRBJ1-6; weak D call: TRBD1 (6 bases). The CDR3 has 15 amino acids. Per the germline V gene, CDR1 is MGHDK and CDR2 is SYGVNS. Trimming pared 7 bases from V and 7 bases from J, leaving 17 bases between. As DNA, the CDR3 is TGTGCCAGCAAACGGGACATGTCAGGCAATTCACCCCTCCACTTT. Its protein is CASKRDMSGNSPLHF.

This clone was counted a single time. The genes are TRBV7-9 and TRBJ2-7; D might be TRBD1 (7 bases). The germline V gene has CDR1 SEHNR and CDR2 FQNEAQ (reference sequence). V was cut by 5 bases and J by 0 bases, with 11 bases left in between. This CDR3 is built from 14 residues. The CDR3 here is CASSAGGSSYEQYF. DNA of the CDR3: TGTGCCAGCAGCGCAGGGGGGAGCTCCTACGAGCAGTACTTC.

The chain has TRBV5-6 and TRBJ2-5, with 7 bases lining up with TRBD1. Trimming cost V 4 bases and J 2 bases; bases outside gene matches: 11. CDR1 and CDR2 from the germline V gene are SGHDT and YYEEEE. The CDR3 has 16 amino acids. CDR3 residues: CASSSSWTGIQETQYF. The DNA for the CDR3 is TGTGCCAGCAGCAGCTCCTGGACAGGCATTCAAGAGACCCAGTACTTC.

The CDR3 nucleotides are TGTGCCAGCAGCTTAGCGACAGGGAACACTGAAGCTTTCTTT. Protein product: CASSLATGNTEAFF. This chain uses TRBV7-9 with TRBJ1-1; a possible D gene is TRBD1 (6 bases). Between the trimmed V and J ends, which lost 0 bases and 1 base, there was a span of 6 bases. The CDR3 has 14 residues. The V gene's germline CDR1 is SEHNR and CDR2 FQNEAQ (reference sequence).

The chain carries TRBV7-2 and TRBJ2-3; D is unclear. CDR3 size: 14 residues. Trimming stripped 3 bases from V and 6 bases from J, with 13 bases between. The germline V gene encodes CDR1 SGHTA and CDR2 FQGNSA. CDR3 in amino acids: CASSFYDFEDTQYF. The CDR3 DNA reads as TGTGCCAGCAGCTTTTACGACTTTGAGGATACGCAGTATTTT. The variable domain in full, with the rest retrieved from reference TRBV7-2 and TRBJ2-3, is GAGVSQSPSNKVTEKGKDVELRCDPISGHTALYWYRQSLGQGLEFLIYFQGNSAPDKSGLPSDRFSAERTGGSVSTLTIQRTQQEDSAVYLCASSFYDFEDTQYFGPGTRLTVL.

The V and J genes are TRBV7-9 and TRBJ1-3; D remains unclear. The CDR3 is made up of 14 amino acids. Trimming shortened V by 3 bases and J by 0 bases, and 6 bases separated the two germline ends. Germline V gene sequence: CDR1 SEHNR, CDR2 FQNEAQ (reference sequence). This chain's CDR3 is CASSLTGSGNTIYF. DNA of the CDR3: TGTGCCAGCAGCTTGACGGGCTCTGGAAACACCATATATTTT.